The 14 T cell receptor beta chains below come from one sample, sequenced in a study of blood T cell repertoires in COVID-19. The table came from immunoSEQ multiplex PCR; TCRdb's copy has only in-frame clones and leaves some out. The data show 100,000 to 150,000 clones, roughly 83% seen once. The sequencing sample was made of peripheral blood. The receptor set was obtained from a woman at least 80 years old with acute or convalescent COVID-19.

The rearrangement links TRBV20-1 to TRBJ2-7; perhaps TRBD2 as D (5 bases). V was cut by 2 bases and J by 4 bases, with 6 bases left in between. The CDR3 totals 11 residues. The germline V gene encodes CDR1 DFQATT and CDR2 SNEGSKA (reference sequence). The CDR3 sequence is CSARLAYEQYF. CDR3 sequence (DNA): TGCAGTGCTAGACTAGCTTACGAGCAGTACTTC.

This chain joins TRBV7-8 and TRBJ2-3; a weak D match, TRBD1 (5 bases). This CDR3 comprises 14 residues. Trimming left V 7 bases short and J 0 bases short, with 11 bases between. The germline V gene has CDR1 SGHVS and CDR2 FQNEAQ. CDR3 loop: CASTRATSTDTQYF. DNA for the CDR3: TGTGCCAGCACCAGGGCGACTAGCACAGATACGCAGTATTTT.

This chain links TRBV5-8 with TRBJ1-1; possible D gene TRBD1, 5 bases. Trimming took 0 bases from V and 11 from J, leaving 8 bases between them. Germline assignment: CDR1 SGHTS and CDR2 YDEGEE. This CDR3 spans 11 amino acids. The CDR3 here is CASSLGYRAFF. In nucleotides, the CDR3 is TGTGCCAGCAGCTTGGGGTACAGGGCTTTCTTT.

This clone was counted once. This chain's CDR3 is CASSQGTGGGQPQHF. The DNA for the CDR3 is TGCGCCAGCAGCCAGGGAACAGGGGGGGGTCAGCCCCAGCATTTT. V gene TRBV4-1 combines with J gene TRBJ1-5; TRBD1 aligns across 8 bases. Germline CDR1 MGHRA, CDR2 YSYEKL. V was pared by 3 bases and J by 6 bases, with 7 bases of the junction left unmatched. The CDR3 totals 15 residues.

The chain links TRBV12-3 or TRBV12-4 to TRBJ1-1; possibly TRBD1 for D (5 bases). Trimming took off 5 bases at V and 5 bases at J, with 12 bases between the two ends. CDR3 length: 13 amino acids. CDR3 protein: CASSLRQSTEAFF. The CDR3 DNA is TGTGCCAGCAGTCTAAGACAGAGTACTGAAGCTTTCTTT.

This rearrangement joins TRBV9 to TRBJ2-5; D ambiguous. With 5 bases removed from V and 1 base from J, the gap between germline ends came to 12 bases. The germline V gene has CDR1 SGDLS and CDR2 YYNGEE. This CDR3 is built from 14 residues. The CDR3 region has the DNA TGTGCCAGCAGTGCCCACAGCTTCCAAGAGACCCAGTACTTC. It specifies CASSAHSFQETQYF.

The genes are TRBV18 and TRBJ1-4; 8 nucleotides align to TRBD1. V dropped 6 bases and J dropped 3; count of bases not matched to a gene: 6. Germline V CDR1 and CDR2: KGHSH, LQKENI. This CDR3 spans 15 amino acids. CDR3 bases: TGTGCCAGCTCCCAAGACAGGGGATCTAATGAAAAACTGTTTTTT. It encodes CASSQDRGSNEKLFF.

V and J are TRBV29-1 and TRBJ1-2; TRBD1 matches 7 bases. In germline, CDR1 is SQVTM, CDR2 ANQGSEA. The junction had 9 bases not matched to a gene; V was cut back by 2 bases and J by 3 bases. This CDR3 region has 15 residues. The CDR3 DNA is TGCAGCGTTGAACGGCCAGGGGGGTATTACTATGGCTACACCTTC. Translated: CSVERPGGYYYGYTF.

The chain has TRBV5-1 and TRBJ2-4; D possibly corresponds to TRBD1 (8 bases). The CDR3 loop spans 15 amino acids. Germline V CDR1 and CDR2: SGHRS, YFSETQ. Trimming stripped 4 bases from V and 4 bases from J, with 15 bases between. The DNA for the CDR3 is TGCGCCAGCAGCAAAATACAGGGGGGGAAAAACATTCAGTACTTC. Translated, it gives CASSKIQGGKNIQYF.

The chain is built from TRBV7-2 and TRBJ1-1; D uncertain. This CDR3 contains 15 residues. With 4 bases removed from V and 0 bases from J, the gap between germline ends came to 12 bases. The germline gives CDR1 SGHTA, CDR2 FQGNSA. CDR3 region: CASSSNSNLNTEAFF. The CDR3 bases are TGTGCCAGCAGCTCGAACAGCAACCTGAACACTGAAGCTTTCTTT.

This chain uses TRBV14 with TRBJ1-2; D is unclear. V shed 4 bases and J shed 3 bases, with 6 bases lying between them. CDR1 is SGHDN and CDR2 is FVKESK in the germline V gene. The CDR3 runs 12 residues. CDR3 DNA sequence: TGTGCCAGCAGCCCAGACTACTATGGCTACACCTTC. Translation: CASSPDYYGYTF.

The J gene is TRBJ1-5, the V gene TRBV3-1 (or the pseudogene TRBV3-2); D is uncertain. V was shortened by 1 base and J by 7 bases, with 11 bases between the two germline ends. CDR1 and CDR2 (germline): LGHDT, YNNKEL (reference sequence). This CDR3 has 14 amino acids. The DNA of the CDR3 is TGTGCCAGCAGCCAAGGTGAGGGAAAACAGCCCCAGCATTTT. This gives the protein CASSQGEGKQPQHF.

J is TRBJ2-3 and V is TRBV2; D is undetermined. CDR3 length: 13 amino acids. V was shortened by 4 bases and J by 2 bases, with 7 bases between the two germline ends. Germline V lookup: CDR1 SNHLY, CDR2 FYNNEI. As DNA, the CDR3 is TGTGCCAGCAGTGTATCCCTCACAGATACGCAGTATTTT. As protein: CASSVSLTDTQYF.

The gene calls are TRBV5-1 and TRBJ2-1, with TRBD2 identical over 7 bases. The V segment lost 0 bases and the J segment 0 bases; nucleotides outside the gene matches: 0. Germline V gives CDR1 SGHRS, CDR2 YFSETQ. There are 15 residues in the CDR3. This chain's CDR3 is CASSLGGSSYNEQFF. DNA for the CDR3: TGCGCCAGCAGCTTGGGCGGGAGCTCCTACAATGAGCAGTTCTTC.